The 21 T cell receptor beta chains below were found in one sample sequenced in a study of vaccination and CD4 T cells after COVID-19. TCRdb used MiXCR to reprocess the PCR reads, holding one entry per CDR3 protein. Here the sample spans 20,000 to 25,000 distinct CDR3 sequences, more than 45% being singletons. This specimen was CD4+ T cells from blood, taken before SARS-CoV-2 vaccination. Source of these receptors: a human donor who had recovered from COVID-19.

This clonotype occurred a few times. The rearrangement joins TRBV20-1 to TRBJ2-5, with 7 bases lining up with TRBD2. The CDR3 totals 16 residues. Germline V gene lookup returns CDR1 DFQATT and CDR2 SNEGSKA (reference sequence). Trimming took 5 bases from V and 7 from J; bases not matched to a gene: 19. The CDR3 reads CSAEAGLAALWRTQYF. CDR3 bases: TGCAGTGCTGAAGCAGGGCTAGCGGCCCTTTGGCGGACCCAGTACTTC.

The rearrangement uses TRBV7-9 and TRBJ2-7; TRBD1 aligns across 8 bases. Germline CDR1 reads SEHNR; CDR2 reads FQNEAQ (reference sequence). The CDR3 is made up of 14 amino acids. With 6 bases clipped from V and 0 bases from J, the junction kept 4 bases outside the gene matches. CDR3 coding DNA: TGTGCCAGCAGTCAGGACAGGGACTCCTACGAGCAGTACTTC. Its translation: CASSQDRDSYEQYF.

The chain employs TRBV15 and TRBJ1-4, with D unclear. The CDR3 runs 13 residues. Trimming shortened V by 3 bases and J by 6 bases, and 8 bases separated the two germline ends. The germline gives CDR1 LNHNV, CDR2 YYDKDF (reference sequence). The CDR3 here is CATSRQLDEKLFF. The CDR3, as DNA: TGTGCCACCAGCAGGCAACTTGATGAAAAACTGTTTTTT.

The chain employs TRBV5-6 and TRBJ1-2; tentative D call: TRBD1 (6 bases). This CDR3 region has 14 residues. The V end lost 0 bases, the J end lost 8 bases, and 14 bases lay between the germline ends. Germline V gives CDR1 SGHDT, CDR2 YYEEEE. The CDR3 here is CASSLDRAVRGYTF. CDR3 DNA sequence: TGTGCCAGCAGCTTGGACAGGGCAGTGAGGGGCTACACCTTC.

CDR3 sequence: CSARDFTSGYEQYF. The DNA for the CDR3 is TGCAGTGCTAGAGACTTTACTAGCGGCTACGAGCAGTACTTC. The chain links TRBV20-1 to TRBJ2-7; TRBD2 matches at 8 bases. CDR3 length equals 14 residues. Per germline, CDR1 DFQATT and CDR2 SNEGSKA (reference sequence). The trim removed 0 bases at V and 3 bases at J, leaving 4 bases unmatched.

The chain employs TRBV7-2 and TRBJ2-3; 8 bases align to TRBD2. The CDR3 loop spans 16 amino acids. Germline CDR1 and CDR2: SGHTA and FQGNSA. The J segment lost 4 bases and the V segment lost 5 bases, leaving 11 bases of the junction unmatched. CDR3 sequence (DNA): TGTGCCAGCAGCCCCGGAGTAGCGGGGCCGGCAGATACGCAGTATTTT. Amino acids: CASSPGVAGPADTQYF. Full variable domain (missing parts from reference TRBV7-2 and TRBJ2-3): GAGVSQSPSNKVTEKGKDVELRCDPISGHTALYWYRQSLGQGLEFLIYFQGNSAPDKSGLPSDRFSAERTGGSVSTLTIQRTQQEDSAVYLCASSPGVAGPADTQYFGPGTRLTVL.

The rearrangement links TRBV15 to TRBJ2-2; unclear D gene. Deletions cut 1 base from V and 2 bases from J, with 8 bases between. The CDR3 has 15 residues. Germline CDR1 is LNHNV and CDR2 is YYDKDF (reference sequence). CDR3 amino acids: CATSRVPENTGELFF. The CDR3 DNA reads as TGTGCCACCAGCAGAGTCCCTGAAAACACCGGGGAGCTGTTTTTT.

This chain uses TRBV20-1 with TRBJ1-2; 9 bases are a match to TRBD1. V lost 0 bases to trimming and J lost 5 bases; unmatched junction nucleotides: 4. Germline assignment: CDR1 DFQATT and CDR2 SNEGSKA (reference sequence). The CDR3 covers 14 residues. The CDR3 DNA is TGCAGTGCTAGAGACTCCGGGACAGGGTATGGCTACACCTTC. Amino acid sequence: CSARDSGTGYGYTF.

This sequence joins TRBV6-1 and TRBJ1-1, with D hard to call. This CDR3 is built from 14 residues. CDR1 is MNHNS, CDR2 SASEGT, per germline. Trimming left V 6 bases short and J 4 bases short, with 15 bases between. CDR3 protein: CASSAPGRVTEAFF. In DNA form, the CDR3 reads TGTGCCAGCAGCGCTCCTGGGCGAGTCACTGAAGCTTTCTTT.

The V and J genes are TRBV27 and TRBJ2-5; no clear D gene. Germline V gene sequence: CDR1 MNHEY, CDR2 SMNVEV (reference sequence). V was trimmed by 10 bases and J by 2 bases, leaving 17 bases between them. The CDR3 extends over 14 amino acids. CDR3 residues: CATRLMWGQETQYF. CDR3 coding DNA: TGTGCCACCCGGCTGATGTGGGGTCAAGAGACCCAGTACTTC.

V is TRBV18 and J is TRBJ2-1, with 13 positions matching TRBD2. Unmatched junction bases numbered 1, after V lost 3 bases and J lost 5 bases. Germline lookup yields CDR1 KGHSH and CDR2 LQKENI. This CDR3 region has 15 residues. CDR3 sequence (DNA): TGTGCCAGCTCACCTGGGACTAGCGGGGACAATGAGCAGTTCTTC. Protein: CASSPGTSGDNEQFF.

This clonotype was observed a handful of times. The genes are TRBV20-1 and TRBJ2-4; a possible D gene is TRBD1 (5 bases). Between the trimmed V and J ends, which lost 5 bases and 0 bases, there was a span of 14 bases. Germline CDR1 DFQATT, CDR2 SNEGSKA (reference sequence). The CDR3 runs to 15 residues. The CDR3 is CSAQTDILAKNIQYF. CDR3 in DNA: TGCAGTGCTCAGACGGACATACTAGCCAAAAACATTCAGTACTTC.

The chain links TRBV18 to TRBJ1-5; D gene unclear. Germline-derived CDR1 and CDR2 are KGHSH and LQKENI. There are 17 residues in the CDR3. The V end was cut by 3 bases, the J end by 0 bases, with 15 bases between. CDR3 DNA sequence: TGTGCCAGCTCACCGGAGCCCACACATTATAGCAATCAGCCCCAGCATTTT. Residues: CASSPEPTHYSNQPQHF.

This clonotype has a handful of counts. The genes are TRBV5-8 and TRBJ2-1, with 9 nucleotides matching TRBD2. This CDR3 is built from 18 residues. From germline, CDR1 is SGHTS and CDR2 YDEGEE. The V segment lost 2 bases and the J segment 9 bases; nucleotides outside the gene matches: 18. CDR3 sequence: CASSLNSGSSGFDREQFF. In nucleotides, the CDR3 is TGTGCCAGCAGCTTAAATAGCGGGAGTTCGGGGTTCGACCGTGAGCAGTTCTTC.

The chain carries TRBV28 and TRBJ2-7; TRBD1 or TRBD2 may be the D gene (5 bases each). The CDR3 is 13 amino acids. Germline V lookup: CDR1 MDHEN, CDR2 SYDVKM. Trimming cost V 8 bases and J 5 bases, with 16 bases left between them. The CDR3 sequence: CASGGFRRDEQYF. CDR3 nucleotides: TGTGCCAGCGGGGGATTTAGAAGAGACGAGCAGTACTTC. The whole variable domain, filled in from reference TRBV28 and TRBJ2-7, reads DVKVTQSSRYLVKRTGEKVFLECVQDMDHENMFWYRQDPGLGLRLIYFSYDVKMKEKGDIPEGYSVSREKKERFSLILESASTNQTSMYLCASGGFRRDEQYFGPGTRLTVT.

The gene calls are TRBV20-1 and TRBJ1-2; D is unresolved. Germline loops: CDR1 DFQATT, CDR2 SNEGSKA (reference sequence). CDR3 size: 13 residues. V lost 1 base and J lost 7, with 13 bases in between. The CDR3, as DNA: TGCAGTGCTAGAGTCAGCCATCGTCTTGGCTACACCTTC. Encoded protein: CSARVSHRLGYTF.

The J gene is TRBJ1-5, the V gene TRBV29-1; D remains ambiguous. Germline V gene sequence: CDR1 SQVTM, CDR2 ANQGSEA. V dropped 4 bases and J dropped 2 bases, with 6 bases sitting between them. CDR3 length: 12 residues. The CDR3 loop reads CSVVTGNQPQHF. The CDR3 coding sequence is TGCAGCGTTGTGACGGGCAATCAGCCCCAGCATTTT.

This rearrangement joins TRBV20-1 to TRBJ2-2; D not resolved. The CDR3 is 13 residues long. The germline CDR1 and CDR2 sequences are DFQATT and SNEGSKA (reference sequence). V lost 3 bases and J lost 1, with 6 bases in between. CDR3 sequence: CSASPGNTGELFF. The CDR3 coding sequence is TGCAGTGCTAGTCCTGGGAACACCGGGGAGCTGTTTTTT.

The chain combines TRBV7-2 with TRBJ2-5; D possibly corresponds to TRBD2 (6 bases). The CDR3 covers 14 residues. In germline, CDR1 is SGHTA, CDR2 FQGNSA. V gave up 3 bases and J gave up 2 bases, with 10 bases separating them. CDR3 DNA: TGTGCCAGCAGCTTCGGGGGAGGACAAGAGACCCAGTACTTC. Translating gives CASSFGGGQETQYF.

The chain employs TRBV4-3 and TRBJ2-2; 9 positions agree with TRBD2. Germline V gene lookup returns CDR1 LGHNA and CDR2 YSLEER. The CDR3 is made up of 16 amino acids. With 4 bases clipped from V and 5 bases from J, the junction kept 8 bases outside the gene matches. This CDR3 is CASSPRRGGWTGELFF. As DNA, the CDR3 is TGCGCCAGCAGCCCTCGGCGGGGGGGTTGGACCGGGGAGCTGTTTTTT.

The genes are TRBV20-1 and TRBJ2-2; the match to TRBD2 covers 8 bases. CDR1 is DFQATT and CDR2 is SNEGSKA in the germline V gene (reference sequence). The CDR3 is 18 residues long. Losses at the gene ends were 0 bases for V and 4 bases for J; bases not matched to a gene: 13. CDR3 residues: CSARDWKRAGEGTGELFF. The CDR3 DNA is TGCAGTGCTAGAGATTGGAAGCGAGCGGGAGAGGGCACCGGGGAGCTGTTTTTT.